This T cell receptor (beta chain) was identified in a study of beta chain features in type 1 diabetes (dated by TCRdb to the late 2010s). With respect to the entire study: No differences in mean age, gender distribution, total cell number or subset yield were found between patients and healthy donors. A total of 85 million to 140 million sorted cells were examined across all samples, and a strong correlation was observed between cell number per subset and RNA yield. In the study, TCRB repertoires of sorted circulating CD4+ T cell subsets from recently diagnosed type 1 diabetes patients were compared with those of matched healthy donors. Whereas all 28 donors provided naive and central memory subsets, regulatory and stem cell-like memory subsets were isolated from just 8 patients and roughly 8 healthy donors. The investigation overall reported the following: Naive, central memory and regulatory TCRB repertoires appeared more similar among patients than among healthy donors. A moderate but significant shortening of TCRB CDR3 length was observed in type 1 diabetes patients in all four CD4+ subsets. Because cDNA was sequenced instead of genomic DNA, activated cells with high expression could be over-represented, although the groups did not differ in activation or CD3 levels. At VDJ recombination sites, patients with type 1 diabetes made fewer insertions and deleted more nucleotides, a pattern implying thymic rearrangement abnormalities. HLA sub-analyses involved small numbers of individuals, so any influence of HLA type on TCRB rearrangement remained unresolved. Shorter templates might be favored by PCR, yet because patient and control samples were amplified and corrected together, any such skew would affect both groups equally.

The entire isolated RNA was reverse transcribed using the High Capacity cDNA Reverse Transcription Kit, and thus expressed TCRB transcripts were sequenced. Naive, central memory and regulatory T cell samples underwent deep immunoSEQ sequencing, averaging roughly 3.3 million total reads per sample. Sorted cells were lysed in RLT buffer and RNA was extracted with DNase-treated RNeasy Micro or Mini kits, depending on cell number. To prevent cross-contamination, each cell subset was processed individually, whereas patient and healthy donor samples were processed jointly. Using the immunoSEQ multiplex PCR, TCRB sequences were amplified from cDNA into 87-bp fragments spanning the CDR3 region. Sequencing of the amplicons was done on the Illumina HiSeq platform. In the authors' own workflow: Synthetic template baselines were used to correct PCR bias computationally, reads within Hamming distance 2 were collapsed together, and singletons that could not be merged were discarded. Reads were aligned against IMGT to assign V, D and J genes, CDR3 length and insertions or deletions at six rearrangement sites. Within each subset, clonotype counts were normalized to sorted cell number, and only after that were true diversity and Gini coefficients computed with the tcR R package. Repertoire sharing was quantified using the overlap coefficient calculated on TCRB nucleotide sequences. As a proxy for the pre-selection repertoire, out-of-frame TCRB sequences from naive cells were analyzed. TCRdb carries this immuneACCESS record with in-frame sequences only. Its versions omit some clonotypes, under half of them owing to an unresolved V gene in the studies checked, with the rest unexplained. That table furnishes V, J and clone size, whereas the DNA furnished D and trimming. Here the sample has 400,000 to 500,000 clones; approximately 15% occur a single time. The ten biggest clones cover about 0.04% of the sample.

As to this clone: It has no known antigen specificity. The sample holds no much larger clone one base away, and base qualities are not on file.

The germline V gene (reference sequence) gives CDR1 as SGHNT and CDR2 as YYREEE. V loses 9 bases at its end and J loses 6 bases; junction bases beyond the gene matches: 9. From the cysteine through the phenylalanine, the CDR3 covers 13 amino acids. Only CDR3 DNA is held: 39 bases, read in frame from base 1. Each donor gave one peripheral blood draw, approximately 100 mL on average, collected into heparinised tubes. Naive, central memory, regulatory and stem cell-like memory CD4+ T cells were sorted on a BD FACSAria II using a panel including CD45RO, CCR7, CD25, CD127, CD95 and CD27. A purity above 98% was achieved for all sorted populations. PBMCs were isolated right away by Lymphoprep density gradient centrifugation and were stained directly, without culture. Samples were stained and sorted in pairs, with one healthy donor and one patient per experiment, so that batch effects were minimized.

Sequences were obtained from naive CD4+ T cells from blood. The sample's cell subset or site, from its label and the paper: true naive CD4+ T cells. The sequence was obtained from a man aged 25-45 years in good health. The rearranged segments are TRBV5-4 and TRBJ1-2, and 9 junction bases match TRBD1. The CDR3 region: CATAPRDRDGYTF. The DNA sequence reads TGTGCCACCGCCCCGAGGGACAGGGATGGCTACACCTTC.